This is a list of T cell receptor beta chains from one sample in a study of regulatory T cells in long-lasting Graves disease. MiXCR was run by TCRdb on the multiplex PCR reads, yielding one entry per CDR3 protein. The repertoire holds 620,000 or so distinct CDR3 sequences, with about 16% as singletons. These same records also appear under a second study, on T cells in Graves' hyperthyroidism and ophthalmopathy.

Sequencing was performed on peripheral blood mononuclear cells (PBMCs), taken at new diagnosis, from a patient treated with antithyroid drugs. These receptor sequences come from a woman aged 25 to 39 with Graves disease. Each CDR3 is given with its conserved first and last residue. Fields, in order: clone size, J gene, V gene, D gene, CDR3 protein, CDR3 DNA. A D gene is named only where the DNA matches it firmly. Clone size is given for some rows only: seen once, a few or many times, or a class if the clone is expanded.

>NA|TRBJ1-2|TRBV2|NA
CASLRTGERSTNYGYTF
TGTGCCAGCCTAAGAACCGGGGAAAGGAGCACTAACTATGGCTACACCTTC
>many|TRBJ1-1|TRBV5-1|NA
CASSFDPQGTEAFF
TGCGCCAGCAGCTTCGATCCACAGGGTACTGAAGCTTTCTTT
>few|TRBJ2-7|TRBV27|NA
CASSFGLPYGQYF
TGTGCCAGCAGTTTTGGGTTGCCCTACGGGCAGTACTTC
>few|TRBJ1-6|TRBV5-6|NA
CASSYKDKESVLHF
TGTGCCAGCAGCTACAAGGACAAGGAATCGGTCCTCCACTTT
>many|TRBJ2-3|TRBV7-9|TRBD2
CASSRYSGSTDTQYF
TGTGCCAGCAGCCGGTATAGCGGGTCCACAGATACGCAGTATTTT
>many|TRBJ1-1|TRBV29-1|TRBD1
CSGTGTGVGNTEAFF
TGCAGCGGCACCGGGACAGGGGTTGGGAACACTGAAGCTTTCTTT
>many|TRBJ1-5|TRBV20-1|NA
CSARVGRIGDQPQHF
TGCAGTGCTAGAGTGGGAAGGATAGGAGATCAGCCCCAGCATTTT
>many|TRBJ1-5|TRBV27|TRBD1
CASSFSGTGVNQPQHF
TGTGCCAGCAGTTTTAGCGGGACAGGGGTCAATCAGCCCCAGCATTTT
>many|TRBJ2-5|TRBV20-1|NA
CSARRGSGGQETQYF
TGCAGTGCCCGACGCGGGTCCGGAGGACAAGAGACCCAGTACTTC
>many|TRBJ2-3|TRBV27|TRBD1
CASLNRGPSSTDTQYF
TGTGCCAGCCTAAATAGGGGGCCATCTAGCACAGATACGCAGTATTTT
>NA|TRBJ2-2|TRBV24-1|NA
CATSDPTSIGGIGELFF
TGTGCCACCAGTGATCCAACTTCTATAGGGGGAATCGGGGAGCTGTTTTTT
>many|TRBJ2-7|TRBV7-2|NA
CASSTQTSSYEQYF
TGTGCCAGCAGCACCCAGACAAGCTCCTACGAGCAGTACTTC
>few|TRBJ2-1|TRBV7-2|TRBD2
CASSFGRLAGVSYNEQFF
TGTGCCAGCAGCTTCGGCCGGCTAGCGGGAGTTTCCTACAATGAGCAGTTCTTC
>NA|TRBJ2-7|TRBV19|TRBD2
CASSDGTSERYEQYF
TGTGCCAGTAGCGATGGGACTAGCGAAAGGTACGAGCAGTACTTC
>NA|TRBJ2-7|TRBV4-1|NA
CASSQGNGGSYEQYF
TGCGCCAGCAGCCAAGGGAACGGTGGCTCCTACGAGCAGTACTTC
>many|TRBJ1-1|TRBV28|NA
CASSPDLGRTEAFF
TGTGCCAGCAGTCCCGATCTCGGCCGAACTGAAGCTTTCTTT
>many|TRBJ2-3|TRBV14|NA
CASSASPDTQYF
TGTGCCAGCAGCGCTTCGCCAGATACGCAGTATTTT
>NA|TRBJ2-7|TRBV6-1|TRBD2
CASQTSGLDEQYF
TGCGCCAGTCAGACTAGCGGCCTTGACGAGCAGTACTTC
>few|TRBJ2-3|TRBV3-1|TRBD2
CASSHAGLLTDTQYF
TGTGCCAGCAGCCACGCGGGACTACTCACAGATACGCAGTATTTT
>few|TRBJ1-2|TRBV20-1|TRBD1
CSARPTDRVDYGYTF
TGCAGTGCTAGACCCACAGACAGGGTGGACTATGGCTACACCTTC
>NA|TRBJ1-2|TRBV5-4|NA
CASSLDSKGLVYGYTF
TGTGCCAGCAGCTTGGACTCGAAGGGCTTAGTCTATGGCTACACCTTC
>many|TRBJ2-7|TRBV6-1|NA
CASRVIYEQYF
TGTGCCAGCAGGGTCATCTACGAGCAGTACTTC
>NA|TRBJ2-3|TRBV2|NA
CASGLRGLTQYF
TGTGCCAGCGGGCTTCGAGGCCTTACGCAGTATTTT
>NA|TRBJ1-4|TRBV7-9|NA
CASSLSRPEANEKLFF
TGTGCCAGCAGCTTAAGCCGCCCAGAGGCTAATGAAAAACTGTTTTTT
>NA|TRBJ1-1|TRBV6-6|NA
CASSYSRQFTEAFF
TGTGCCAGCAGTTACTCGAGGCAGTTCACTGAAGCTTTCTTT
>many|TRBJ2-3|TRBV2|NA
CASSELVDTQYF
TGTGCCAGCAGTGAATTGGTAGATACGCAGTATTTT
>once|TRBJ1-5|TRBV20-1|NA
CSAYYRLLGEPQHF
TGCAGTGCTTATTACAGGTTATTGGGCGAGCCCCAGCATTTT
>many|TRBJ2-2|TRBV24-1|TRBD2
CAVGGASGILNTGELFF
TGTGCCGTAGGAGGGGCTAGCGGAATACTAAACACCGGGGAGCTGTTTTTT
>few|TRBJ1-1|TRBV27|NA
CASRRGMMNTEAFF
TGTGCCAGCAGACGAGGGATGATGAACACTGAAGCTTTCTTT
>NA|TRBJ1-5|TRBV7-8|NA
CASSPTGMASGQPQHF
TGTGCCAGCAGCCCTACAGGGATGGCGTCGGGTCAGCCCCAGCATTTT
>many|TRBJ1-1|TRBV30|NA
CAWSGDKHTEAFF
TGTGCCTGGAGTGGGGACAAGCACACTGAAGCTTTCTTT
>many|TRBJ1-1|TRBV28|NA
CASSYTPTGAFF
TGTGCCAGCAGTTACACCCCCACTGGAGCTTTCTTT
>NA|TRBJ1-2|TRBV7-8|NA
CASSLAQGYYGYTF
TGTGCCAGCAGCTTAGCCCAGGGGTACTATGGCTACACCTTC
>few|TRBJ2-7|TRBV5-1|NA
CASTPGDPAYEQYF
TGCGCCAGCACCCCAGGGGACCCCGCGTACGAGCAGTACTTC
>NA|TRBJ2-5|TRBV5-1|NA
CASSLGQGGGETQYF
TGCGCCAGCAGCTTGGGACAGGGAGGCGGAGAGACCCAGTACTTC
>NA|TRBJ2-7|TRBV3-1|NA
CVSSQDGGTTIYEQYF
TGTGTCAGCAGCCAAGATGGCGGAACGACAATCTACGAGCAGTACTTC
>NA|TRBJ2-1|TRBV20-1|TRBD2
CSARDPGSRGGRTYNEQFF
TGCAGTGCTAGAGACCCAGGGTCTCGTGGCGGGAGGACCTACAATGAGCAGTTCTTC
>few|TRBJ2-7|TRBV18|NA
CASSPMAWYEQYF
TGTGCCAGCTCACCAATGGCTTGGTACGAGCAGTACTTC
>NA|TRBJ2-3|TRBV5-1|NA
CASSLGGGGDTQYF
TGCGCCAGCAGCTTAGGAGGGGGAGGAGATACGCAGTATTTT
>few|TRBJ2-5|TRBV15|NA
CATRSPKLAGETQYF
TGTGCCACCAGGAGCCCTAAACTAGCTGGGGAGACCCAGTACTTC
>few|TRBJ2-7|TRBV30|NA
CAWTNYQGFYEQYF
TGTGCCTGGACTAATTATCAGGGTTTCTACGAGCAGTACTTC
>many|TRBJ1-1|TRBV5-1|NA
CASSQGVGNTEAFF
TGCGCCAGCAGCCAGGGAGTGGGGAACACTGAAGCTTTCTTT
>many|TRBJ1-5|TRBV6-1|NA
CASRGPQGNNQPQHF
TGTGCCAGCAGAGGCCCTCAGGGGAACAATCAGCCCCAGCATTTT
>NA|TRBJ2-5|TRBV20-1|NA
CSAPGRTQETQYF
TGCAGTGCGCCGGGACGGACACAAGAGACCCAGTACTTC
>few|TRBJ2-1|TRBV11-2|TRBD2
CASSVGTSDEQFF
TGTGCCAGCAGCGTCGGGACTAGCGATGAGCAGTTCTTC
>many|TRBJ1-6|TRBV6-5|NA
CASSYSRYNSPLHF
TGTGCCAGCAGTTACTCCCGTTATAATTCACCCCTCCACTTT
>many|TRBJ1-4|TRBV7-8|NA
CASSSLRGEKLFF
TGTGCCAGCAGCTCATTACGGGGAGAAAAACTGTTTTTT
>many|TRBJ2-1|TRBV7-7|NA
CASSSTDNNEQFF
TGTGCTAGCAGCTCGACGGATAACAATGAGCAGTTCTTC
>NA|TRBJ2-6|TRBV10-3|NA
CAISEGPGGANVLTF
TGTGCCATCAGTGAGGGCCCGGGGGGGGCCAACGTCCTGACTTTC
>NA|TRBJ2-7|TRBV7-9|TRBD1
CASSQSDRGGYEQYF
TGTGCCAGCAGCCAAAGCGACAGGGGCGGTTACGAGCAGTACTTC
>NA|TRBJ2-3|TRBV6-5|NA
CASSYSEVTDTQYF
TGTGCCAGCAGTTACTCGGAGGTAACAGATACGCAGTATTTT
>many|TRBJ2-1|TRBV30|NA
CAWGWARDNEQFF
TGTGCCTGGGGATGGGCGCGAGACAATGAGCAGTTCTTC
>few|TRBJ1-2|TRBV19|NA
CASTIGVNYGYTF
TGTGCCAGTACGATAGGAGTCAACTATGGCTACACCTTC
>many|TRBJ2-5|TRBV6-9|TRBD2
CASSYQTSSETQYF
TGTGCCAGCAGTTACCAGACTAGCTCAGAGACCCAGTACTTC
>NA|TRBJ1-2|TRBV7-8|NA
CASSPDGVGYGYTF
TGTGCCAGCAGCCCGGATGGGGTGGGCTATGGCTACACCTTC
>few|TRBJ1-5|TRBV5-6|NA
CASSLSVRPPQHF
TGTGCCAGCAGCCTCTCGGTCCGCCCGCCCCAGCATTTT
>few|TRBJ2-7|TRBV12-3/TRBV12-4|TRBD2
CASSSTTSGRADEQYF
TGTGCCAGCAGCTCGACGACTAGCGGGAGGGCCGACGAGCAGTACTTC